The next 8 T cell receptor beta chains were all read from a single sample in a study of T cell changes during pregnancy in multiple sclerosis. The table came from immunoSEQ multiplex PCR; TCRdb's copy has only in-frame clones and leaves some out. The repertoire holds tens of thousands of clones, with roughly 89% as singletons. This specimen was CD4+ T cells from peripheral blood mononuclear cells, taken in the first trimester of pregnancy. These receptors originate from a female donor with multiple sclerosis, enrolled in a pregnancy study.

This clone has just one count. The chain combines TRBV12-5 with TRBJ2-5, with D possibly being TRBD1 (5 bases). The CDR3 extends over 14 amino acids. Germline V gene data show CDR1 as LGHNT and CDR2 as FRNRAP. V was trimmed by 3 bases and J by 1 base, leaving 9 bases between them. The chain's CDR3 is CASGLGVIQETQYF. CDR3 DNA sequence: TGTGCTAGTGGTTTAGGGGTGATCCAAGAGACCCAGTACTTC.

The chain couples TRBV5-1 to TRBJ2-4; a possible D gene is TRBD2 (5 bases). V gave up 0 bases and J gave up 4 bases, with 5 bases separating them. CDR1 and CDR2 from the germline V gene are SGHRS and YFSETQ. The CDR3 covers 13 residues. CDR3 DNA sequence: TGCGCCAGCAGCTTGGGAGGGAAAAACATTCAGTACTTC. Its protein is CASSLGGKNIQYF.

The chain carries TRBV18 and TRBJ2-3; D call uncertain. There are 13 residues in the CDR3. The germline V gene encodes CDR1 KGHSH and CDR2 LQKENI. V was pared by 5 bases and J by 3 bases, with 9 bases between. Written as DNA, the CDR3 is TGTGCCAGCTCAGGCCCCGGGACAGATACGCAGTATTTT. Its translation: CASSGPGTDTQYF.

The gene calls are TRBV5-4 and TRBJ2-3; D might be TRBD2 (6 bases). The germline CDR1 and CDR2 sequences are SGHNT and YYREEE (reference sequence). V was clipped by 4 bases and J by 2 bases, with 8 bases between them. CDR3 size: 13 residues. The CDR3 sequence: CASSEDYTDTQYF. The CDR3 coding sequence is TGTGCCAGCAGCGAGGACTACACAGATACGCAGTATTTT.

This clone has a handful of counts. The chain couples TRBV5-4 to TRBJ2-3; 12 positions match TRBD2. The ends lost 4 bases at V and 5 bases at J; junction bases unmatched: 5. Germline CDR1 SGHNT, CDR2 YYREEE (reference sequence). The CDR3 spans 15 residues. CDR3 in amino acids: CASSKPGLAGDTQYF. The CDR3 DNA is TGTGCCAGCAGCAAACCGGGACTAGCGGGAGATACGCAGTATTTT.

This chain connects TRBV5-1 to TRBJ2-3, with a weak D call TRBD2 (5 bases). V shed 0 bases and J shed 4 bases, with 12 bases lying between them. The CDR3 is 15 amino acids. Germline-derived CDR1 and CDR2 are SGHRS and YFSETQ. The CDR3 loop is CASSLGEGRADTQYF. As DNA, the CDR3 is TGCGCCAGCAGCTTGGGAGAGGGCCGTGCAGATACGCAGTATTTT.

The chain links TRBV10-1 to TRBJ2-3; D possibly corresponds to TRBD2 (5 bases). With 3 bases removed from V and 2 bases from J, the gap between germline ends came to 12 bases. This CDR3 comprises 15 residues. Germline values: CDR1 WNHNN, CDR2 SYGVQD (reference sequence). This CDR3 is CASSDRQRNTDTQYF. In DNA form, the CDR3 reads TGCGCCAGCAGTGATCGCCAGCGGAACACAGATACGCAGTATTTT.

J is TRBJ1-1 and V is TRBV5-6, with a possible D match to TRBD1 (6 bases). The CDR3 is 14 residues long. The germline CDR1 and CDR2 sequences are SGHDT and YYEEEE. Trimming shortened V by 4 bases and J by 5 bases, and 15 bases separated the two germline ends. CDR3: CASSLGHLETEAFF. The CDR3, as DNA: TGTGCCAGCAGCCTGGGACATCTGGAAACTGAAGCTTTCTTT.